This T cell receptor beta chain was recorded in a study of blood T cell repertoires in COVID-19. Turning to the study itself: The study drew acute and convalescent COVID-19 samples from the United States, Italy and Spain.

Profiling relied on immunoSEQ multiplex PCR, and the TCRdb table lists in-frame clones only, not all of them. The repertoire holds over 200,000 clones, approximately 88% seen once, with around 3.8% in the top ten. Participant reports of clinical history set cohort assignment. Participants classified as exposed had met a COVID-19 case within 2 weeks before study entry. Input material: PBMCs or T cells enriched from blood (not recorded which). The TCR comes from a woman aged 30 to 39 who had been exposed to COVID-19.

CDR3 region: CASSVIASGINEQFF. In DNA form, the CDR3 reads TGTGCCAGCAGCGTTATAGCTAGCGGCATCAATGAGCAGTTCTTC. The chain carries TRBV9 and TRBJ2-1; 7 bases match TRBD2. In germline, CDR1 is SGDLS, CDR2 YYNGEE. The CDR3 runs 15 residues. J was trimmed by 6 bases and V by 2 bases; bases with no gene match: 8.